This T cell receptor beta chain was retrieved from a study of CXCR3-negative and CXCR3-positive naive CD8 T cells. Findings of the study overall: Comparably high diversity was seen in both naive subsets, and much lower diversity in memory CD8+ cells. Greater hydrophobicity was found in TRB CDR3s of CXCR3-positive naive cells than of CXCR3-negative naive cells. TRBV-TRBJ usage matched between naive CXCR3-negative and CXCR3-positive cells but not between memory cells.

Triplicates of some 300,000 cells were sorted from each CD8+ T cell subset. Naive CD8+ T cells were CD45RO-CCR7+CD27+CD95-. A word on this clonotype: No antigen is known for it.

This CDR3 has 14 residues. Germline assignment: CDR1 SGDLS and CDR2 YYNGEE. In preparing the TRB cDNA libraries, 5' RACE with UMI labels was used. TCRdb reanalyzed the 5' RACE reads, giving one entry per CDR3 protein sequence and no DNA. The listing contains some 150,000 distinct CDR3 sequences. The receptor was derived from a human donor in good health. Some clones in this sample may be carry-over from other donors' samples. Source material: naive CXCR3+ CD8+ T cells from blood. This sample's subset: CD45RO-CCR7+CD27+CD95- naive CD8+ T cells expressing CXCR3 (TNR3+). The V gene is TRBV9, the J gene TRBJ2-7; there is no DNA to check the TCRdb D call of TRBD1. The CDR3 loop reads CASSGGQGSYEQYF. The variable domain in full, with the rest retrieved from reference TRBV9 and TRBJ2-7, is DSGVTQTPKHLITATGQRVTLRCSPRSGDLSVYWYQQSLDQGLQFLIQYYNGEERAKGNILERFSAQQFPDLHSELNLSSLELGDSALYFCASSGGQGSYEQYFGPGTRLTVT.